This entry features one T cell receptor beta chain sequence. TCRdb independently ran MiXCR on the 5' RACE reads; one entry per CDR3 protein. The sample gives under 550,000 distinct CDR3 sequences, 20% to 25% of which show up once; about 16% is in the top ten. This entry comes from a study of T cells after yellow fever vaccination. The germline CDR1 and CDR2 sequences are SGHTA and FQGNSA. This CDR3 comprises 14 residues. V lost 7 bases and J 4 bases, leaving 13 bases between the germline ends. The TCR was taken from a man aged 18 to 29 who received the YFV17D yellow fever vaccine. Sequenced material: PBMCs, taken approximately 20 days after the first yellow fever vaccination. The V gene is TRBV7-2, the J gene TRBJ2-2; D uncertain. The CDR3 is CASTAAATTGELFF. The CDR3 bases are TGTGCCAGCACCGCGGCCGCAACCACCGGGGAGCTGTTTTTT.